This record looks at one T cell receptor beta chain sequence and its context. The record originates from a study of blood T cell repertoires in COVID-19. Background on the study: Acute-phase and convalescent COVID-19 samples originated in the United States, Italy and Spain. T cells, B-cell-depleted T cells, or PBMCs provided the cDNA or gDNA that served as material.

Per the original methods: Reference gene primers were amplified, and this amplification served to estimate nucleated cell counts. The data were produced by immunoSEQ multiplex PCR, yet TCRdb's version contains in-frame clones alone and is incomplete. V, J and clone size reflect that table, while D and trimming were determined from the DNA. The sample has roughly 230,000 clones, about four fifths seen once. The CDR3 runs 15 residues. The ends lost 5 bases at V and 1 base at J; junction bases unmatched: 3. Germline CDR1 SEHNR, CDR2 FQNEAQ (reference sequence). Two negative PCRs, clearance, or symptom resolution characterized the recovered Cohort 3 donors.

The rearrangement joins TRBV7-9 to TRBJ1-3; 9 positions match TRBD1. Source material: PBMCs or T cells enriched from blood (not recorded which). The clonotype was recovered from a woman aged 55-69 years who had recovered from COVID-19. The CDR3: CASSIGQGSGNTIYF. In nucleotides, the CDR3 is TGTGCCAGCAGCATTGGACAGGGGTCTGGAAACACCATATATTTT.